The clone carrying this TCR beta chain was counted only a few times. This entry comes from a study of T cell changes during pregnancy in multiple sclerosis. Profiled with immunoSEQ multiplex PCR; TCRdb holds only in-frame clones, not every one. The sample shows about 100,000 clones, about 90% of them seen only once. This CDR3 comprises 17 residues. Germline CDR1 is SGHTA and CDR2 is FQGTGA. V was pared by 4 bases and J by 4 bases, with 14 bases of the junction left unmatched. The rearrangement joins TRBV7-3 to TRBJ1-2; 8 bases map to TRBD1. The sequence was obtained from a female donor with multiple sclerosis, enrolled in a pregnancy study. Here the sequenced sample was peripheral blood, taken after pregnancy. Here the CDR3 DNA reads TGTGCCAGCAGCTCGTACCCAAACCCGACAGGGGTCTATGGCTACACCTTC. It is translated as CASSSYPNPTGVYGYTF. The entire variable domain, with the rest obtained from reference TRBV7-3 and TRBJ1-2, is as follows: GAGVSQTPSNKVTEKGKYVELRCDPISGHTALYWYRQSLGQGPEFLIYFQGTGAADDSGLPNDRFFAVRPEGSVSTLKIQRTERGDSAVYLCASSSYPNPTGVYGYTFGSGTRLTVV.